This T cell receptor (beta chain) was profiled in a study of post-analysis software for immune sequencing data (dated by TCRdb to 2013 to 2016). About the full investigation: Recorded disease courses included relapsing-remitting, secondary progressive and progressive-relapsing multiple sclerosis, with some patients lacking subtype annotation. The patient repertoires were compared against 11 previously published healthy control repertoires obtained from donors aged 6 to 25 years. A subset of samples was prepared in parallel using single-end sample barcoding, then pooled and co-amplified after Illumina adapter ligation. Results and caveats for the whole study, not just this receptor: Strong co-clustering of samples prepared in the same batch was shown by direct clustering with F measure, prompting a batch-effect correction. The multiple sclerosis patient group was slightly younger than the control group. A handful of TRBV segments, including TRBV5-6, TRBV5-1 and TRBV20-1, were significantly more frequent in patients than controls. Significantly lower normalized Chao1 diversity was found in multiple sclerosis patients than in controls, suggesting substantial peripheral T-cell clonal expansion.

As to this clonotype: This clone's antigen is unknown. Per-nucleotide qualities are absent, and no much larger clonotype sits a single base away.

Libraries came from PCR. Sequencer: Illumina HiSeq 2500. Unique molecular identifiers were incorporated into TCR beta cDNA libraries to reduce PCR and sequencing biases. Per 1 to 10 million input T cells, approximately 500,000 cDNA molecules were obtained, such that each molecule approximated one T cell. The patient libraries were prepared and sequenced using the same protocol as the earlier healthy control dataset. Samples belonging to the same batch were prepared together, multiplexed and sequenced on a shared HiSeq lane. On the study's bioinformatics: MIGEC handled the raw barcoded reads, throwing out single-read molecular identifier groups before consensus assembly and CDR3 extraction. Clonotype tables were post-analysed with VDJtools, and diversity was normalized by down-sampling all datasets to the smallest sample size. Repertoire overlap clustering matched CDR3 amino acid but not nucleotide sequences to correct batch-related cross-sample contamination. The raw public data were reprocessed by TCRdb itself: fastp quality trimming at Q25, MiXCR clonotype calling, in-frame beta chains only. CDR3 protein sequences are deduplicated, and each keeps its most common genes and DNA. TCRdb's processing, not the authors', yielded these V and J calls. For this sample there are around 440,000 distinct CDR3 sequences; 45% appear just once. The ten largest clones add up to 9% to 13% of the sample.

V is cut back by 1 base and J by 2 bases, with 9 bases in the junction unmatched. The CDR3 numbers 17 residues from cysteine through phenylalanine. The CDR3 DNA has 51 bases and is translated from base 1. Via the germline V gene, CDR1 is SQVTM and CDR2 ANQGSEA. TCR beta repertoires were profiled from peripheral blood of more than ten young patients with multiple sclerosis to demonstrate the VDJtools post-analysis software. The multiple sclerosis patients were children and adolescents between roughly 6 and 17 years of age. This sequence uses TRBV29-1 and TRBJ2-1, and 9 junction bases match TRBD2. This clonotype originated in a girl between 10 and 17 years old with multiple sclerosis. Sequences were obtained from blood. The CDR3 in this case is CSVEARRREGPYNEQFF. The DNA is TGCAGCGTTGAAGCCCGCCGGCGGGAGGGCCCCTACAATGAGCAGTTCTTC.